One TCR beta chain is described in this entry. V trimming: 5 bases; J trimming: 9 bases; junction bases outside the gene matches: 11. The CDR3 has 16 residues. Looked up from germline, CDR1 is MDHEN and CDR2 is SYDVKM. The data are from a study of blood T cell repertoires in COVID-19. Study summary: COVID-19 samples collected from the United States, Italy and Spain covered acute and convalescent phases. T cells, B-cell-depleted T cells, or PBMCs provided the cDNA or gDNA that served as material.

Categorization into cohorts depended on clinical history that participants reported. Resolution of symptoms, clearance, or two negative PCRs was present in recovered Cohort 3 donors. This table comes from immunoSEQ multiplex PCR, and its TCRdb copy is limited to in-frame clones, with some not included. The data contain about 200,000 clones, 89% of them singletons. This clonotype was obtained from a woman younger than 30 who had recovered from COVID-19. V and J are TRBV28 and TRBJ2-1; 12 nucleotides line up with TRBD1. The sample consisted of PBMCs or T cells enriched from blood (not recorded which). This chain's CDR3 is CASSRPGTGGLGEQFF. CDR3 in DNA: TGTGCCAGCAGTAGACCCGGGACAGGGGGCCTCGGTGAGCAGTTCTTC.